This is a list of T cell receptor beta chains from one sample in a study of T-cell memory formation after mild COVID-19. TCRdb fed the 5' RACE reads into MiXCR, producing one record per CDR3 protein. The sample lists about 250,000 distinct CDR3 sequences, about a sixth seen once, with 23% in the top ten. Sequenced input: PBMCs or a T cell subset sorted from them (not recorded which). The source is a man aged 18-30 years who had mild COVID-19 (a few samples of this study predate the infection). Cell type and time point are not known. Both conserved end residues are part of each CDR3. A D gene is named only where the DNA matches it firmly. Clone size, where shown, is once, few, many, or a class for clones that have expanded.

- | TRBJ2-3 | TRBD2 | TRBV7-6 | TGTGCCAGCAGCCCCCGGACTAGCGCAGATACGCAGTATTTT | CASSPRTSADTQYF
few | TRBJ1-5 | TRBD1 | TRBV6-2/TRBV6-3 | TGTGCCAGCAGCAAGAGGACAGGGCCTGATCAGCCCCAGCATTTT | CASSKRTGPDQPQHF
- | TRBJ2-3 | - | TRBV5-4 | TGTGCCAGCAGCTTGGAGGGCCTGCGCACAGATACGCAGTATTTT | CASSLEGLRTDTQYF
- | TRBJ1-2 | - | TRBV18 | TGTGCCAGCTCACCACAGGGCAGGGCAGAAGGCTACACCTTC | CASSPQGRAEGYTF
few | TRBJ1-4 | - | TRBV6-5 | TGTGCCAGCAGTTTCTTGGGGGAGGTGTTTTTT | CASSFLGEVFF
few | TRBJ1-1 | - | TRBV9 | TGTGCCAGCAGCGTTGGGGGGCACACTGAAGCTTTCTTT | CASSVGGHTEAFF
- | TRBJ2-3 | - | TRBV7-3 | TGTGCCAGCAGCTTGAGTCGGTGGGATACGCAGTATTTT | CASSLSRWDTQYF
- | TRBJ1-6 | - | TRBV18 | TGTGCCAGCTCAAGGGAGGGAGCGGATAATTCACCCCTCCACTTT | CASSREGADNSPLHF
- | TRBJ1-1 | TRBD1 | TRBV4-3 | TGCGCCAGCAGCCAAGGGGACAGGGGGCTCACTGAAGCTTTCTTT | CASSQGDRGLTEAFF
- | TRBJ2-5 | - | TRBV4-1 | TGCGCCAGCAGCCAACCTGCGTCCCGGGGGACCCAGTACTTC | CASSQPASRGTQYF
few | TRBJ1-6 | TRBD1 | TRBV7-2 | TGTGCCAGCAGCTTAGGCGGGGACAGTAAGGTCCTCCACTTT | CASSLGGDSKVLHF
- | TRBJ2-2 | TRBD1 | TRBV7-6 | TGTGCCAGCAGCTTAGCAAACCGACAGGGTAACACCGGGGAGCTGTTTTTT | CASSLANRQGNTGELFF
- | TRBJ2-5 | - | TRBV9 | TGTGCCAGCAGCGTAGCTGCCGGGGCCTGGGGCGAGACCCAGTACTTC | CASSVAAGAWGETQYF
few | TRBJ2-5 | - | TRBV10-1 | TGCGCCAGCAGTGAGTCGCCGGGCCAAGAGACCCAGTACTTC | CASSESPGQETQYF
- | TRBJ1-1 | - | TRBV7-8 | TGTGCCAGCAGCCCTCGGGCGACGAACACTGAAGCTTTCTTT | CASSPRATNTEAFF
- | TRBJ2-4 | - | TRBV4-2 | TGTGCCAGCAGCCAAGTGGGAGCCGTGTGGAACATTCAGTACTTC | CASSQVGAVWNIQYF
few | TRBJ1-6 | - | TRBV9 | TGTGCCAGCGGTCTAGGTGGTTCACCCCTCCACTTT | CASGLGGSPLHF
many | TRBJ1-6 | - | TRBV6-6 | TGTGCCAGCAGTTACGATGATCCGTCCCTCCACTTT | CASSYDDPSLHF
few | TRBJ1-1 | - | TRBV7-9 | TGTGCCAGCAGCTTTCGGAGGGAGGACACTGAAGCTTTCTTT | CASSFRREDTEAFF
few | TRBJ1-1 | - | TRBV5-1 | TGCGCCAGCAGGTCGGACGTGAACACTGAAGCTTTCTTT | CASRSDVNTEAFF
few | TRBJ2-6 | - | TRBV6-6 | TGTGCCAGCAGCCAGACAGTTTCGACCGGGGCCAACGTCCTGACTTTC | CASSQTVSTGANVLTF
many | TRBJ2-1 | - | TRBV18 | TGTGCCAGCTCACCACAGGAGACTGGCGCCGAGCAGTTCTTC | CASSPQETGAEQFF
few | TRBJ1-4 | - | TRBV15 | TGTGCCACACTTTCCGGCGAAAAACTGTTTTTT | CATLSGEKLFF
- | TRBJ1-2 | - | TRBV7-2 | TGTGCCAGCAGCTCCGCAACAATGAGTTATGGCTACACCTTC | CASSSATMSYGYTF
- | TRBJ1-2 | - | TRBV15 | TGTGCCACCAGCAGAGACTTTAACTATGGCTACACCTTC | CATSRDFNYGYTF
few | TRBJ2-1 | - | TRBV20-1 | TGCAGTGCTAGAAGGGACACGAACTCCTACAATGAGCAGTTCTTC | CSARRDTNSYNEQFF
many | TRBJ2-1 | TRBD2 | TRBV4-3 | TGCGCCAGCAGCCAAGGGGGACTAGCGGGGGCCTACAATGAGCAGTTCTTC | CASSQGGLAGAYNEQFF
- | TRBJ2-3 | TRBD2 | TRBV4-2 | TGTGCCAGCAGCCAAGCTAGCGGGGGCATATGGGGTACGCAGTATTTT | CASSQASGGIWGTQYF
many | TRBJ2-4 | - | TRBV12-3/TRBV12-4 | TGTGCCAGCAGTCTATTAGCCAAAAACATTCAGTACTTC | CASSLLAKNIQYF
- | TRBJ2-1 | - | TRBV15 | TGTGCCACCAGCAGGAGACTAGACAATGAGCAGTTCTTC | CATSRRLDNEQFF
few | TRBJ1-6 | - | TRBV10-3 | TGTGCCATCAGCGACAGTTCACCCCTCCACTTT | CAISDSSPLHF
- | TRBJ2-1 | - | TRBV7-2 | TGTGCCAGCAGCCCAGTTTCCAATCCTAGCTCTGAGCAGTTCTTC | CASSPVSNPSSEQFF
few | TRBJ2-7 | - | TRBV9 | TGTGCCAGCAGCGTAGCCCCAGGGGCCGGATACGAGCAGTACTTC | CASSVAPGAGYEQYF
few | TRBJ1-2 | - | TRBV7-8 | TGTGCCAGCAGCTTCCGTGGGGATGGCTACACCTTC | CASSFRGDGYTF
- | TRBJ2-5 | - | TRBV5-1 | TGCGCCAGCAGCGTGGCGGCAGATACGGAGACCCAGTACTTC | CASSVAADTETQYF
few | TRBJ1-5 | - | TRBV12-3/TRBV12-4 | TGTGCCAGCAGTCTCCGGTGGGCCAATCAGCCCCAGCATTTT | CASSLRWANQPQHF
- | TRBJ2-1 | - | TRBV10-3 | TGTGCCACCGGTCTGGGGGACGCTGGAGAGCAGTTCTTC | CATGLGDAGEQFF
few | TRBJ1-1 | - | TRBV6-5 | TGTGCCAGCAGTTATCCCGGCGTACCCGTGGCTTTCTTT | CASSYPGVPVAFF
few | TRBJ2-5 | TRBD2 | TRBV11-2 | TGTGCCAGCAGCGTGGGACTACAAGAGACCCAGTACTTC | CASSVGLQETQYF
many | TRBJ2-1 | - | TRBV25-1 | TGTGCCAGCAGTGAGCGGCCATACAATGAGCAGTTCTTC | CASSERPYNEQFF
few | TRBJ2-1 | - | TRBV7-3 | TGTGCCAGCAGCTGGGGATTAGGAGGTAGCGGCGACAATGAGCAGTTCTTC | CASSWGLGGSGDNEQFF
few | TRBJ2-3 | - | TRBV6-4 | TGTGCCAGCAGTGAAAGCCCCATGACAGATACGCAGTATTTT | CASSESPMTDTQYF
- | TRBJ2-2 | TRBD2 | TRBV20-1 | TGCAGTGCTCGCCAAACGGGGGGGTTCACCGGGGAGCTGTTTTTT | CSARQTGGFTGELFF
few | TRBJ1-1 | - | TRBV3-1 | TGTGCCAGCAGCTCGACAACGGTCTGGAACACTGAAGCTTTCTTT | CASSSTTVWNTEAFF
many | TRBJ2-2 | - | TRBV12-3/TRBV12-4 | TGTGCCAGCAGTCCAGGGTTGGAGCTGTTTTTT | CASSPGLELFF
- | TRBJ1-1 | TRBD1 | TRBV5-1 | TGCGCCAGCAGCCTAACAGGGGGCGAGGGCACTGAAGCTTTCTTT | CASSLTGGEGTEAFF
- | TRBJ2-3 | - | TRBV27 | TGTGCCAGCAGTTTAAGAGTAGGCGATACGCAGTATTTT | CASSLRVGDTQYF
few | TRBJ2-3 | TRBD2 | TRBV4-3 | TGCGCCAGCAGCCAAGATTGGCGGGGGGGCCTCACAGATACGCAGTATTTT | CASSQDWRGGLTDTQYF
- | TRBJ1-2 | - | TRBV20-1 | TGCAGTGCTAACCTTGGGGAGCTCAACCGCTATGGCTACACCTTC | CSANLGELNRYGYTF
few | TRBJ1-2 | - | TRBV21-1 | TGTGCCAGCAGCAAACCACAGGGGGCAAGGGGCTACACCTTC | CASSKPQGARGYTF
- | TRBJ1-1 | - | TRBV7-6 | TGTGCCAGCAGCTTGTGGGGGCTTGACACTGAAGCTTTCTTT | CASSLWGLDTEAFF
- | TRBJ2-6 | - | TRBV12-3/TRBV12-4 | TGTGCCAGCAGTTTTTGGGGGCGCTCTGGGGCCAACGTCCTGACTTTC | CASSFWGRSGANVLTF
few | TRBJ2-7 | TRBD2 | TRBV27 | TGTGCCAGCAGCTACAGGACTAGCGGGGGGGCCTACGAGCAGTACTTC | CASSYRTSGGAYEQYF